Shown below are 11 T cell receptor beta chains from a single sample sequenced in a study of blood T cells in healthy people across ages (dated by TCRdb to the mid-2010s). Receptor amplification or capture employed 5' RACE. Data came from an Illumina HiSeq 2500. A second PCR of about 6 to 11 cycles was run with a J-beta primer mix and a sample-barcoded 5' primer. TCRdb passed the public sequencing reads through fastp at Q25 and MiXCR, retaining productive beta sequences. Merged by CDR3 protein, the rows form single entries marked with the most common genes and DNA. The sample table lists fewer than 1.5 million distinct CDR3 sequences, 40% to 50% of them with a count of one. The top ten constitute around 8% of the sample. Specimen: blood. The receptors derive from a woman aged 18-35 years in good health.

The chain combines TRBV7-9 with TRBJ2-5; possibly TRBD2 for D (6 bases). The CDR3 is 14 residues long. Trimming removed 3 bases at V and 4 bases at J, with 12 bases between. Germline V gene sequence: CDR1 SEHNR, CDR2 FQNEAQ (reference sequence). The CDR3 sequence: CASSFMGGGETQYF. The CDR3 DNA is TGTGCCAGCAGCTTCATGGGAGGAGGAGAGACCCAGTACTTC. The complete variable domain, with remaining parts taken from reference TRBV7-9 and TRBJ2-5, reads DTGVSQNPRHKITKRGQNVTFRCDPISEHNRLYWYRQTLGQGPEFLTYFQNEAQLEKSRLLSDRFSAERPKGSFSTLEIQRTEQGDSAMYLCASSFMGGGETQYFGPGTRLLVL.

This clonotype was seen once. V usage is TRBV30 and J usage is TRBJ1-5; D is unclear. V was pared by 4 bases and J by 4 bases, with 17 bases between. Germline values: CDR1 GTSNPN, CDR2 SVGIG (reference sequence). The CDR3 has 15 residues. CDR3 nucleotides: TGTGCCTGGAACAGAATCGGGATACCAAATCAGCCCCAGCATTTT. Its protein is CAWNRIGIPNQPQHF. The full variable domain, with the rest looked up from reference TRBV30 and TRBJ1-5, is SQTIHQWPATLVQPVGSPLSLECTVEGTSNPNLYWYRQAAGRGLQLLFYSVGIGQISSEVPQNLSASRPQDRQFILSSKKLLLSDSGFYLCAWNRIGIPNQPQHFGDGTRLSIL.

In its sample, this clonotype was seen a few times. The chain employs TRBV7-9 and TRBJ2-3; D remains unclear. V was pared by 5 bases and J by 4 bases, with 13 bases between. The CDR3 covers 14 residues. Germline values: CDR1 SEHNR, CDR2 FQNEAQ (reference sequence). The DNA for the CDR3 is TGTGCCAGCAGCCACACAATAGCCGCAGATACGCAGTATTTT. Residues: CASSHTIAADTQYF.

This chain joins TRBV2 and TRBJ2-7, with 11 nucleotides matching TRBD1. Germline V lookup: CDR1 SNHLY, CDR2 FYNNEI. The CDR3 has 13 amino acids. The CDR3 DNA follows: TGTGGGACAGGGGGCCCGAATACCTACGAGCAGTACTTC. Translated: CGTGGPNTYEQYF.

V gene TRBV5-1 combines with J gene TRBJ2-3; weak D call: TRBD1 (7 bases). V lost 3 bases and J 4 bases, leaving 21 bases between the germline ends. The germline CDR1 and CDR2 sequences are SGHRS and YFSETQ. The CDR3 covers 17 residues. The CDR3 nucleotides are TGCGCCAGCAGCTGGAGGGGCCCCGGACAGGCGGCAGATACGCAGTATTTT. Its protein is CASSWRGPGQAADTQYF.

This clonotype has a handful of counts. The gene calls are TRBV20-1 and TRBJ2-1; D is possibly TRBD2 (6 bases). The CDR3 runs 15 residues. Trimming removed 2 bases from V and 5 bases from J, with 16 bases in between. Looked up from germline, CDR1 is DFQATT and CDR2 is SNEGSKA (reference sequence). The CDR3 DNA follows: TGCAGTGCTAGACACCTAACGCGGGAAAACAATGAGCAGTTCTTC. Encoded protein: CSARHLTRENNEQFF.

The chain has TRBV4-1 and TRBJ2-7; 9 nucleotides agree with TRBD1. The germline V gene has CDR1 MGHRA and CDR2 YSYEKL. J was trimmed by 3 bases and V by 2 bases; bases with no gene match: 11. CDR3 length: 17 amino acids. The CDR3: CASSQYAGTGRDYEQYF. CDR3 nucleotides: TGCGCCAGCAGCCAATATGCCGGGACAGGGAGGGACTACGAGCAGTACTTC.

A few counts support this clonotype. This chain connects TRBV20-1 to TRBJ2-5; D gene ambiguous. The assigned J gene may be wrong: the sequence end matches TRBJ2-7 better. From germline, CDR1 is DFQATT and CDR2 SNEGSKA (reference sequence). This CDR3 is 15 amino acids long. The CDR3 here is CSARDLALLSYEQYF. The CDR3 DNA follows: TGCAGTGCTAGAGATCTCGCACTATTAAGCTACGAGCAGTACTTC.

The rearrangement links TRBV5-1 to TRBJ2-1; 11 bases map to TRBD2. The V gene's germline CDR1 is SGHRS and CDR2 YFSETQ. J gave up 4 bases and V 0 bases, and 9 bases lay outside the gene matches. This CDR3 has 18 residues. CDR3 DNA: TGCGCCAGCAGCTTGGCTCCGGCTAGCGGGGGGCAATACAATGAGCAGTTCTTC. The encoded protein is CASSLAPASGGQYNEQFF.

This chain's CDR3 is CASSLVLAGSAYADTQYF. The CDR3 bases are TGTGCCAGCAGCTTAGTTCTAGCGGGGAGTGCTTATGCAGATACGCAGTATTTT. The J gene is TRBJ2-3, the V gene TRBV7-9; 9 nucleotides match TRBD2. The germline V gene has CDR1 SEHNR and CDR2 FQNEAQ (reference sequence). With V trimmed by 1 base and J by 4 bases, 12 bases remained unmatched. The CDR3 runs to 18 residues.

This clonotype has just a few counts. The chain carries TRBV24-1 and TRBJ2-1; the match to TRBD2 covers 8 bases. Germline CDR1 KGHDR, CDR2 SFDVKD. This CDR3 is 16 amino acids long. The ends lost 0 bases at V and 5 bases at J; junction bases unmatched: 5. The CDR3 region is CATSDLETSVNNEQFF. In nucleotides, the CDR3 is TGTGCCACCAGTGATTTGGAGACTAGCGTAAACAATGAGCAGTTCTTC.